The following is a T cell receptor (beta chain) sequence with its context. The antigen it recognizes is unknown. Qualities for individual bases were not recorded, and no much larger clone is one base off. The immunoSEQ Assay, a bias-controlled multiplex PCR, was used to amplify TCRbeta CDR3 regions from genomic DNA. The study's own analysis went as follows. The number of nucleated cells in each sample was estimated from the amplification of reference gene primers within the assay. To quantify the absolute abundance of each unique TCRbeta CDR3 rearrangement, sequence reads were collapsed and filtered. For each sample, productive Simpson clonality was calculated as the square root of Simpson's diversity index across productive rearrangements. TCRdb carries this immuneACCESS record with in-frame sequences only. Its versions omit some clonotypes, under half of them owing to an unresolved V gene in the studies checked, with the rest unexplained. Clone size and V and J calls were adopted from that table, with D and trimming inferred from the DNA. The sample records about 330,000 clones, 87% of which are singletons. The ten largest clones capture about 5.7% of the sample.

The data derive from a study of blood T cell repertoires in COVID-19 (dated by TCRdb to 2020 to 2022). With regard to the full study: The collaborator samples originated in the United States, Italy and Spain and spanned the acute and convalescent phases of COVID-19. HLA class I and class II types, where available, came from metadata supplied by the sample provider rather than from assay-based typing. The material from the prospective study consisted of cDNA or gDNA derived from T cells, B-cell-depleted T cells, or PBMCs. The samples were drawn from two sources: the first 160 participants of the ongoing ImmuneRACE study, and 1,000 to 1,500 subjects contributed by 6 global collaborators. A freely available public database, intended as a resource for researchers studying the immune response to SARS-CoV-2, is where the repertoires were released. A de-identified subject ID, COVID-19 status, age in years and sex were almost always included in the sample metadata. Subjects who had been exposed to COVID-19, were actively infected with it, or had recovered from it provided the deeply sampled blood TCRbeta repertoires that made up the dataset.

Participants in the prospective study were aged roughly 18 to 100 years, lived in some 24 United States geographic areas, and enrolled through a virtual design. To assign participants to cohorts, the prospective study relied on clinical history that participants themselves reported in a screening survey and a study questionnaire. For ImmuneRACE Cohort 3, a participant was defined as recovered based on two consecutive negative NP/OP PCR tests, clearance by a healthcare professional, or resolution of symptoms. In the prospective study, whole blood, serum and a nasopharyngeal or oropharyngeal swab were collected from each participant by mobile phlebotomists. Additional blood draws and questionnaires over an approximately 2-month period could optionally be provided by prospective study participants. Before DNA extraction, prospective study blood samples were shipped either frozen or at room temperature.

The research as a whole found: The quantity of clinical and demographic metadata differed by source and by participant and was supplied without curation.

Reading the germline V gene (reference sequence) gives CDR1 SGHNT and CDR2 YYREEE. From the cysteine through the phenylalanine, the CDR3 covers 15 amino acids. The kept DNA is CDR3 alone, 45 bases in frame from the first base. For this chain, trimming is 2 bases at the V end and 4 bases at the J end, and the number of junction bases without a gene match is 3. The chain is made from TRBV5-4 and TRBJ2-3, with 11 bases aligning to TRBD2. The receptor comes from a woman under 40 who had recovered from COVID-19. The sequencing sample was made of PBMCs or T cells enriched from blood (not recorded which). The DNA sequence follows: TGTGCCAGCAGCTTTAGCGGGGGGGCCCCAGATACGCAGTATTTT. It specifies CASSFSGGAPDTQYF.